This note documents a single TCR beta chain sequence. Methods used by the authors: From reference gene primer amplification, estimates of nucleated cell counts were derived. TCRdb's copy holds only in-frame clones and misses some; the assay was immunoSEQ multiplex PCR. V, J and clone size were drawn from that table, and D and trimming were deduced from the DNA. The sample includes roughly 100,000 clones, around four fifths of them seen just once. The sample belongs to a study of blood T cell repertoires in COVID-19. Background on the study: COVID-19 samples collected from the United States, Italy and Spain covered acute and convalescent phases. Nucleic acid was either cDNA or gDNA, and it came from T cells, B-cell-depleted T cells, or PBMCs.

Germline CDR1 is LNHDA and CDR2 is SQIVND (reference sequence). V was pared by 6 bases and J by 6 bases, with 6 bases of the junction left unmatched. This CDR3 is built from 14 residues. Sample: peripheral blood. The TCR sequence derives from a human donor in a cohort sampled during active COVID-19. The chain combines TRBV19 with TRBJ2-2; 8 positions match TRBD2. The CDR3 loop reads CASSVAGRAGELFF. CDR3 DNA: TGTGCCAGTAGCGTAGCGGGGCGGGCCGGGGAGCTGTTTTTT.